The 24 T cell receptor beta chains presented below share a single source sample, sequenced in a study of T cell repertoires in cytomegalovirus infection. TCRdb used MiXCR to reprocess the reads, holding one entry per CDR3 protein. The profile shows 150,000 to 200,000 distinct CDR3 sequences, roughly 27% of them singletons. The source material was PBMCs. The origin of the receptors is a human donor in good health (CMV status not recorded). Some clones in this sample may be carry-over from other donors' samples.

This clonotype showed up many times. This rearrangement joins TRBV7-2 to TRBJ1-5; D is unclear. Trimming left V 5 bases short and J 5 bases short, with 13 bases between. This CDR3 has 14 amino acids. Germline CDR1 and CDR2: SGHTA and FQGNSA. CDR3 DNA: TGTGCCAGCAGCCTCCGGGGAGGCCATCAGCCCCAGCATTTT. Translating it yields CASSLRGGHQPQHF.

J is TRBJ2-5 and V is TRBV12-3 or TRBV12-4; TRBD2 matches 8 bases. J lost 5 bases, V lost 6 bases, and 5 bases had no gene match. This CDR3 comprises 13 residues. The CDR3 sequence is CASRKAGDETQYF. The CDR3, as DNA: TGTGCCAGCAGAAAAGCGGGGGACGAGACCCAGTACTTC.

V and J are TRBV2 and TRBJ1-2; 10 nucleotides match TRBD1. The CDR3 totals 15 residues. With V trimmed by 2 bases and J by 7 bases, 7 bases remained unmatched. Germline loops: CDR1 SNHLY, CDR2 FYNNEI. The CDR3 coding sequence is TGTGCCAGCAGTGAATTGACAGGGGGCCCGGGTGGCTACACCTTC. Translating gives CASSELTGGPGGYTF.

This clonotype occurred a few times. CDR3 sequence: CASSYRPGESNSPLHF. The CDR3, as DNA: TGTGCCAGCAGTTACAGGCCAGGGGAGAGTAATTCACCCCTCCACTTT. The chain links TRBV6-2 or TRBV6-3 to TRBJ1-6; tentative D call: TRBD1 (6 bases). Germline V lookup: CDR1 MNHEY, CDR2 SVGEGT. CDR3 length: 16 residues. Trimming cost V 2 bases and J 6 bases, with 14 bases left between them.

V gene TRBV7-2 combines with J gene TRBJ1-6; 7 bases agree with TRBD1. Germline CDR1 SGHTA, CDR2 FQGNSA. The J segment lost 7 bases and the V segment lost 1 base, leaving 4 bases of the junction unmatched. The CDR3 is 15 residues long. The CDR3 DNA reads as TGTGCCAGCAGCTTAGAGGGCAGGGGGAATTCACCCCTCCACTTT. Protein sequence: CASSLEGRGNSPLHF. Filled out from reference TRBV7-2 and TRBJ1-6, the complete variable domain reads GAGVSQSPSNKVTEKGKDVELRCDPISGHTALYWYRQSLGQGLEFLIYFQGNSAPDKSGLPSDRFSAERTGGSVSTLTIQRTQQEDSAVYLCASSLEGRGNSPLHFGNGTRLTVT.

This clonotype has ten or more counts. CDR3 DNA sequence: TGTGCCAGCAGCCCCAATACCCCGACAGGGAGGTACCAAGAGACCCAGTACTTC. Amino acids: CASSPNTPTGRYQETQYF. The J gene is TRBJ2-5, the V gene TRBV7-2; tentatively, D is TRBD1 (7 bases). Germline V CDR1 and CDR2: SGHTA, FQGNSA. This CDR3 region has 18 residues. The germline V and J ends were trimmed by 5 bases and 0 bases, with 22 bases remaining between them. The variable domain in full, with the rest retrieved from reference TRBV7-2 and TRBJ2-5, is GAGVSQSPSNKVTEKGKDVELRCDPISGHTALYWYRQSLGQGLEFLIYFQGNSAPDKSGLPSDRFSAERTGGSVSTLTIQRTQQEDSAVYLCASSPNTPTGRYQETQYFGPGTRLLVL.

This sequence joins TRBV29-1 and TRBJ1-4; a possible D gene is TRBD1 (6 bases). CDR3 size: 15 residues. CDR1 and CDR2 (germline): SQVTM, ANQGSEA. With 8 bases removed from V and 0 bases from J, the gap between germline ends came to 16 bases. The CDR3 sequence is CSSRGGTSTNEKLFF. The CDR3 coding sequence is TGCAGCTCGAGGGGGGGCACCTCAACTAATGAAAAACTGTTTTTT.

V gene TRBV6-5 combines with J gene TRBJ2-4; 12 bases line up with TRBD1. V shed 6 bases, J shed 1 base, and the junction held 10 bases outside the gene matches. The CDR3 covers 18 residues. Looked up from germline, CDR1 is MNHEY and CDR2 is SVGAGI. As DNA, the CDR3 is TGTGCCAGCAGAAACCGGGACAGGGGGCAGAGGGCCAAAAACATTCAGTACTTC. Translated, it gives CASRNRDRGQRAKNIQYF.

This clonotype was counted a few times. The chain has TRBV30 and TRBJ2-7; unclear D gene. CDR1 is GTSNPN, CDR2 SVGIG, per germline (reference sequence). V dropped 5 bases and J dropped 0 bases, with 8 bases sitting between them. CDR3 length: 12 amino acids. The CDR3 DNA reads as TGTGCCTGGGACACTTCCTCCTACGAGCAGTACTTC. It specifies CAWDTSSYEQYF.

The gene calls are TRBV5-4 and TRBJ1-4; D call uncertain. The CDR3 has 13 amino acids. Trimming took off 1 base at V and 7 bases at J, with 8 bases between the two ends. CDR1 is SGHNT and CDR2 is YYREEE in the germline V gene (reference sequence). This CDR3 reads CASSLKGSEKLFF. Written as DNA, the CDR3 is TGTGCCAGCAGCTTGAAAGGGAGTGAAAAACTGTTTTTT.

This clonotype was counted a few times. This chain connects TRBV7-9 to TRBJ2-1; 7 bases agree with TRBD2. V shed 3 bases and J 8 bases; nucleotides not matched to a gene: 13. Germline CDR1 is SEHNR and CDR2 is FQNEAQ (reference sequence). The CDR3 extends over 16 amino acids. The CDR3 sequence: CASSFVGLEVLDEQFF. The CDR3 nucleotides are TGTGCCAGCAGCTTCGTCGGACTAGAGGTTTTGGATGAGCAGTTCTTC.

The chain carries TRBV19 and TRBJ1-6; D perhaps matches TRBD1 (5 bases). The CDR3 length is 14 residues. The V gene lost 10 bases and the J gene lost 16 bases, with 26 bases spanning the gap. Germline-derived CDR1 and CDR2 are LNHDA and SQIVND (reference sequence). The CDR3 is CATYGREGRGSLHF. CDR3 nucleotide sequence: TGTGCCACCTATGGGAGGGAAGGTCGGGGGTCGCTCCACTTT.

Concerning this clonotype: The junction and the germline gene differ at one end; a read error may be behind it. The chain is built from TRBV7-3 and TRBJ1-1, with TRBD1 matching 7 bases. The CDR3 is 19 amino acids. The germline CDR1 and CDR2 sequences are SGHTA and FQGTGA. The CDR3: CTSSFSRQGCRRGDTEAFF. DNA for the CDR3: TGTACCAGCAGCTTCTCCCGTCAGGGGTGCCGCAGGGGGGACACTGAAGCTTTCTTT.

In nucleotides, the CDR3 is TGTGCCAGCAGCCCGAGAAGCGGGGTTTACAATGAGCAGTTCTTC. It encodes CASSPRSGVYNEQFF. V and J are TRBV14 and TRBJ2-1; 7 nucleotides align to TRBD2. The ends lost 4 bases at V and 4 bases at J; junction bases unmatched: 7. The CDR3 is 15 amino acids. Germline-derived CDR1 and CDR2 are SGHDN and FVKESK.

The chain links TRBV29-1 to TRBJ2-7; 9 bases map to TRBD1. The CDR3 runs 14 residues. Trimming removed 4 bases from V and 6 bases from J; junction bases left unmatched: 10. The germline V gene has CDR1 SQVTM and CDR2 ANQGSEA. Written as DNA, the CDR3 is TGCAGCGTTGCCGTGACAGGGGGGGGTCTCGAGCAGTACTTC. Residues: CSVAVTGGGLEQYF.

The chain employs TRBV13 and TRBJ2-7, with D possibly TRBD1 on 6 matching bases. This CDR3 contains 14 residues. Germline V gene lookup returns CDR1 PRHDT and CDR2 FYEKMQ (reference sequence). V gave up 0 bases and J gave up 3 bases, with 9 bases separating them. The CDR3, as DNA: TGTGCCAGCAGCTTAGGCAGGGGAATCTACGAGCAGTACTTC. Its protein is CASSLGRGIYEQYF.

This clonotype was observed a few times. This sequence joins TRBV7-8 and TRBJ1-6, with 7 bases identical to TRBD1. Germline-derived CDR1 and CDR2 are SGHVS and FQNEAQ. With V trimmed by 0 bases and J by 9 bases, 5 bases remained unmatched. The CDR3 is 15 amino acids. The CDR3 bases are TGTGCCAGCAGCTTAGCGACAGGGCTTAGTTCACCCCTCCACTTT. Translating it yields CASSLATGLSSPLHF.

This chain connects TRBV20-1 to TRBJ2-3; 7 nucleotides match TRBD2. J gave up 6 bases and V 4 bases, and 1 base lay outside the gene matches. The CDR3 covers 11 residues. CDR1 and CDR2 from the germline V gene are DFQATT and SNEGSKA (reference sequence). The CDR3 spells CSAMGGDTQYF. DNA for the CDR3: TGCAGTGCTATGGGGGGGGATACGCAGTATTTT.

The J gene is TRBJ2-1, the V gene TRBV4-1, with 7 bases that match TRBD1. Trimming at V came to 3 bases and at J to 6 bases, leaving 8 bases not matched to a gene. Per the germline V gene, CDR1 is MGHRA and CDR2 is YSYEKL. The CDR3 is made up of 15 amino acids. Here the CDR3 reads CASSHLDRDPNEQFF. CDR3 nucleotides: TGCGCCAGCAGCCACCTCGACAGGGACCCCAATGAGCAGTTCTTC.

The chain uses TRBV6-5 and TRBJ2-1, with a weak D call TRBD2 (6 bases). Germline V gives CDR1 MNHEY, CDR2 SVGAGI. Trimming stripped 2 bases from V and 10 bases from J, with 18 bases between. The CDR3 is made up of 15 amino acids. DNA of the CDR3: TGTGCCAGCAGTTACCGGCTAGCGCGGGGCGGAGAGCAGTTCTTC. Translating it yields CASSYRLARGGEQFF.

The table lists this clonotype with many counts. The rearrangement uses TRBV29-1 and TRBJ2-7, with D maybe TRBD1 (6 bases). This CDR3 is 11 amino acids long. V shed 7 bases and J shed 6 bases, with 13 bases lying between them. Per germline, CDR1 SQVTM and CDR2 ANQGSEA. The CDR3 DNA sequence: TGCAGCGGTCACAGGGAAGGCGAGCAGTACTTC. Protein sequence: CSGHREGEQYF.

This clonotype was recorded a few times. V and J are TRBV6-2 or TRBV6-3 and TRBJ2-5; TRBD1 might be the D (6 bases). The length of the CDR3 is 13 residues. Trimming removed 4 bases from V and 4 bases from J, with 10 bases in between. CDR1 is MNHEY and CDR2 is SVGEGT in the germline V gene. CDR3 region: CASSSGQRETQYF. In nucleotides, the CDR3 is TGTGCCAGCAGTTCCGGACAGCGAGAGACCCAGTACTTC.

This clonotype was seen only once. The CDR3 nucleotides are TGTGCCTGGAGTGGTCCGGGGAATGCGGGCAAAAACATTCAGTACTTC. Its protein product is CAWSGPGNAGKNIQYF. This sequence joins TRBV30 and TRBJ2-4; TRBD2 is a possible D gene (5 bases). The V gene's germline CDR1 is GTSNPN and CDR2 SVGIG (reference sequence). Trimming stripped 1 base from V and 3 bases from J, with 16 bases between. The CDR3 is 16 amino acids.

As regards this clonotype: This may arise from a read error, as a much more abundant clone is one base away. Given the absence of the conserved phenylalanine or tryptophan at the CDR3 end, a read error is likely. The V and J genes are TRBV7-3 and TRBJ2-5, with D hard to call. Per germline, CDR1 SGHTA and CDR2 FQGTGA. V lost 2 bases to trimming and J lost 4 bases, with 8 bases between them. The CDR3 loop spans 13 amino acids. The CDR3 DNA reads TGTGCCAGCAGCTTAGGGCCCCGAGAGACCCAGTACTAC. Translating gives CASSLGPRETQYY.